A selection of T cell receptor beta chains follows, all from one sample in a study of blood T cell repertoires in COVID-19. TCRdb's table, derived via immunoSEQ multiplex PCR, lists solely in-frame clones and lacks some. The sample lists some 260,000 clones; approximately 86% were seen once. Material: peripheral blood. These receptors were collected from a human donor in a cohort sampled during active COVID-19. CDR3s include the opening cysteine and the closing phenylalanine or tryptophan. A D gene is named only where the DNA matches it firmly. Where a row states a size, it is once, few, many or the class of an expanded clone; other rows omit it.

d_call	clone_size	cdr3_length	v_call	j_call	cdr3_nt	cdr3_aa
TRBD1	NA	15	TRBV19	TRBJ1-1	TGTGCCAGTAGTTTACAGGGGTGGGTGAACACTGAAGCTTTCTTT	CASSLQGWVNTEAFF
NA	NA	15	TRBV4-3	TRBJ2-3	TGCGCCAGCAGCCAAGAGGTTGGCCGAACAGATACGCAGTATTTT	CASSQEVGRTDTQYF
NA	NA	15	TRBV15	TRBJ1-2	TGTGCCACCAGCAGAGATCTTGCAGGGCACTATGGCTACACCTTC	CATSRDLAGHYGYTF
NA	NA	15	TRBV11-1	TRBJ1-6	TGTGCCAGCAGCTTGGACAGCTATTATAATTCACCCCTCCACTTT	CASSLDSYYNSPLHF
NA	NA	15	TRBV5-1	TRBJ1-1	TGCGCCAGCAGCGTGTCCGGGACGGCGGGGACTGAAGCTTTCTTT	CASSVSGTAGTEAFF
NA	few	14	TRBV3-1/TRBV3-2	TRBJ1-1	TGTGCCAGCAGACGCGTTGGGCTGAACACTGAAGCTTTCTTT	CASRRVGLNTEAFF
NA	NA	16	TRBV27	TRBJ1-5	TGTGCCAGCAGTTTATTTGGGAGCCATAGCAATCAGCCCCAGCATTTT	CASSLFGSHSNQPQHF
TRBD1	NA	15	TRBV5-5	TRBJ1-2	TGTGCCAGCAGCTTGGGACAGGGCAACTATTATGGCTACACCTTC	CASSLGQGNYYGYTF
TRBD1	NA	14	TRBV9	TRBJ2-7	TGTGCCAGCAGCGGTGGGACAGCCACCTACGAGCAGTACTTC	CASSGGTATYEQYF
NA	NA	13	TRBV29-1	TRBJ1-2	TGCAGCGTTTTCGGTGGGGGGGACTATGGCTACACCTTC	CSVFGGGDYGYTF
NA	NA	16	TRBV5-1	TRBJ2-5	TGCGCCAGCAGCGGGGAGAGCATAGAGTACCAAGAGACCCAGTACTTC	CASSGESIEYQETQYF
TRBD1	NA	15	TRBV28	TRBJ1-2	TGTGCCAGCAGTTTGCATTACAGGGGCATCTATGGCTACACCTTC	CASSLHYRGIYGYTF
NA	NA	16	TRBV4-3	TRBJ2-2	TGCGCCAGCAGCCCAGCAGGGGCGCATCACACCGGGGAGCTGTTTTTT	CASSPAGAHHTGELFF
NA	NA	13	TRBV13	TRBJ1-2	TGTGCCAGCAGCTTAGTCAGGGCCTATGGCTACACCTTC	CASSLVRAYGYTF
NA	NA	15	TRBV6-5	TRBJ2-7	TGTGCCAGCAGTTACTATTCGCCGGGTCCCTACGAGCAGTACTTC	CASSYYSPGPYEQYF
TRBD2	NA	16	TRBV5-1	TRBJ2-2	TGCGCCAGCAGCCGTACTAGCGGGAGGGAGGCCGGGGAGCTGTTTTTT	CASSRTSGREAGELFF
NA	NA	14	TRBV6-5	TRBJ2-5	TGTGCCAGCAGTAAACGGGACTTACAAGAGACCCAGTACTTC	CASSKRDLQETQYF
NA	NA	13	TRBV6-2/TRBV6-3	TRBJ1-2	TGTGCCAGCAGTGATGGACAGTTCTATGGCTACACCTTC	CASSDGQFYGYTF